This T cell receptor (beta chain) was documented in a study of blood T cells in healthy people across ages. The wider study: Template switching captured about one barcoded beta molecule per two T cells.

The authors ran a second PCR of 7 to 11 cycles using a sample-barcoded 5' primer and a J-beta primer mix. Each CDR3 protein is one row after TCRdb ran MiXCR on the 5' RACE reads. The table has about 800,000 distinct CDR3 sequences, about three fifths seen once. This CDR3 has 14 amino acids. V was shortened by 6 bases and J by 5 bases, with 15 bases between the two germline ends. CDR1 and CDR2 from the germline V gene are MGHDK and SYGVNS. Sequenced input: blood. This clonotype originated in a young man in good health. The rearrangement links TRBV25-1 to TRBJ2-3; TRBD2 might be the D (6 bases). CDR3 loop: CASRLTSAGDTQYF. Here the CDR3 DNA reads TGTGCCAGCAGACTGACTAGTGCGGGAGATACGCAGTATTTT.